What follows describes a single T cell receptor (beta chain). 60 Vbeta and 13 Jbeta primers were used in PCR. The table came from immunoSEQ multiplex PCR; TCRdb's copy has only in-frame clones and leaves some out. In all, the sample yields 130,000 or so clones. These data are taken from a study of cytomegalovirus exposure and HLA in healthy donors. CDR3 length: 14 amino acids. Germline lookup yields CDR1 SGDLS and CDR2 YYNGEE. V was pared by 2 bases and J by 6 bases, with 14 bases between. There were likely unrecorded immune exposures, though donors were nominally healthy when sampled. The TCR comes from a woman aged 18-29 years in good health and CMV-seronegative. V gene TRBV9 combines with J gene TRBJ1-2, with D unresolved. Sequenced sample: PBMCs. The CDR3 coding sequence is TGTGCCAGCAGCGTCGGTGGAGGGTCCCATGGCTACACCTTC. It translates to CASSVGGGSHGYTF.